These 11 T cell receptor beta chains came from one sample sequenced in a study of cytomegalovirus exposure and HLA in healthy donors. A multiplex PCR was run with 60 Vbeta primers and 13 Jbeta primers. This table comes from immunoSEQ multiplex PCR, and its TCRdb copy is limited to in-frame clones, with some not included. The data contain 240,000 or so clones, around 76% of them singletons. Material for sequencing was PBMCs. The receptors derive from a woman aged 40 to 50 in good health and CMV-seropositive.

V gene TRBV27 combines with J gene TRBJ1-2; D possibly corresponds to TRBD1 (6 bases). The CDR3 spans 14 residues. The germline V gene has CDR1 MNHEY and CDR2 SMNVEV (reference sequence). Between the trimmed V and J ends, which lost 6 bases and 2 bases, there was a span of 13 bases. The DNA for the CDR3 is TGTGCCAGCAGAAAGGCAGGGGTAAACTATGGCTACACCTTC. Its translation: CASRKAGVNYGYTF.

This chain uses TRBV6-6 with TRBJ2-2; 7 bases align to TRBD1. V shed 5 bases, J shed 1 base, and the junction held 1 base outside the gene matches. Germline V lookup: CDR1 MNHNY, CDR2 SVGAGI (reference sequence). This CDR3 is built from 14 residues. The CDR3 region has the DNA TGTGCCAGCAGTCGGGACAGGAACACCGGGGAGCTGTTTTTT. It encodes CASSRDRNTGELFF.

The chain is built from TRBV18 and TRBJ2-5; D is ambiguous. Per germline, CDR1 KGHSH and CDR2 LQKENI. This CDR3 region has 13 residues. Trimming shortened V by 4 bases and J by 2 bases, and 8 bases separated the two germline ends. As DNA, the CDR3 is TGTGCCAGCTCACTACAGCTTCAAGAGACCCAGTACTTC. Encoded protein: CASSLQLQETQYF.

This clone has just one count. The rearrangement uses TRBV14 and TRBJ1-2, with TRBD1 matching over 7 bases. This CDR3 region has 15 residues. The V and J ends lost 5 bases and 1 base, in that order; junction bases with no gene match: 7. Per germline, CDR1 SGHDN and CDR2 FVKESK. CDR3 amino acids: CASSAHRGNNYGYTF. DNA of the CDR3: TGTGCCAGCAGCGCCCACAGGGGCAATAACTATGGCTACACCTTC.

The chain carries TRBV19 and TRBJ1-3, with TRBD1 matching 9 bases. Germline CDR1 and CDR2: LNHDA and SQIVND (reference sequence). V was pared by 4 bases and J by 2 bases, with 3 bases of the junction left unmatched. There are 15 residues in the CDR3. The DNA of the CDR3 is TGTGCCAGTAGTACCACAGGGGGCGCTGGAAACACCATATATTTT. Its protein is CASSTTGGAGNTIYF.

The chain recombines TRBV4-3 with TRBJ2-4, with D maybe TRBD2 (5 bases). The V gene's germline CDR1 is LGHNA and CDR2 YSLEER. The V end was cut by 0 bases, the J end by 0 bases, with 15 bases between. This CDR3 is built from 18 residues. This CDR3 is CASSQDILSGLAKNIQYF. CDR3 bases: TGCGCCAGCAGCCAAGACATCCTGAGTGGACTAGCCAAAAACATTCAGTACTTC.

This clone turned up a few times. The J gene is TRBJ1-4, the V gene TRBV2; maybe TRBD1 (6 bases). Germline CDR1 and CDR2: SNHLY and FYNNEI. Trimming stripped 8 bases from V and 7 bases from J, with 14 bases between. The CDR3 has 13 residues. Written as DNA, the CDR3 is TGTGCCAGCCACCAGGGGAAGAGTGAAAAACTGTTTTTT. Translation: CASHQGKSEKLFF.

The CDR3 DNA reads as TGTGCCTGGAGTCCCGGGACTAGCATCAGGCAGTATTTT. This gives the protein CAWSPGTSIRQYF. V and J are TRBV30 and TRBJ2-3, with TRBD2 matching over 9 bases. The V gene's germline CDR1 is GTSNPN and CDR2 SVGIG (reference sequence). This CDR3 has 13 amino acids. V shed 2 bases and J 11 bases; nucleotides not matched to a gene: 8.

The chain carries TRBV30 and TRBJ1-1; D gene uncertain. Trimming stripped 1 base from V and 7 bases from J, with 7 bases between. The CDR3 length is 11 residues. The germline V gene has CDR1 GTSNPN and CDR2 SVGIG (reference sequence). CDR3 coding DNA: TGTGCCTGGAGTGGAGGCGGTGAAGCTTTCTTT. Translating gives CAWSGGGEAFF. The complete variable domain, with remaining parts taken from reference TRBV30 and TRBJ1-1, reads SQTIHQWPATLVQPVGSPLSLECTVEGTSNPNLYWYRQAAGRGLQLLFYSVGIGQISSEVPQNLSASRPQDRQFILSSKKLLLSDSGFYLCAWSGGGEAFFGQGTRLTVV.

The J gene is TRBJ1-3, the V gene TRBV6-6, with 8 bases identical to TRBD1. The CDR3 has 15 amino acids. Germline V CDR1 and CDR2: MNHNY, SVGAGI (reference sequence). J lost 0 bases, V lost 6 bases, and 4 bases had no gene match. CDR3: CASSSDRVSGNTIYF. The CDR3 nucleotides read TGTGCCAGCAGCTCGGACAGGGTCTCTGGAAACACCATATATTTT.

This chain uses TRBV4-1 with TRBJ1-2; D call uncertain. The CDR3 totals 14 residues. V was pared by 4 bases and J by 4 bases, with 13 bases between. Germline CDR1 is MGHRA and CDR2 is YSYEKL. The CDR3 coding sequence is TGCGCCAGCAGCCTTGGCCAGCCGGGCTATGGCTACACCTTC. It encodes CASSLGQPGYGYTF.